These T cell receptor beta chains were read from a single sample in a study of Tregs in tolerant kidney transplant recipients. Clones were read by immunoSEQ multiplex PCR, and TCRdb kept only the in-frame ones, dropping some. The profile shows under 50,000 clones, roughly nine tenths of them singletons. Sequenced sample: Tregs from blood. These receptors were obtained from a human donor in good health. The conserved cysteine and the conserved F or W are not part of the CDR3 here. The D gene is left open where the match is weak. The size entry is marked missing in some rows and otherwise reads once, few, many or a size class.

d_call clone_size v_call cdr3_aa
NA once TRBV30 AWSVAGNSPLH
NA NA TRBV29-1 SVRLADAVYEQF
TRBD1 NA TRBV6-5 ASSYEGQGAAEAF
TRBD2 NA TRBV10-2 ASSVREGRQKTQY
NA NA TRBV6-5 ASSFGGETQY
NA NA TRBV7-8 ASSLVTRETQY
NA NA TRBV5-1 ASSTRGLAGNIQY
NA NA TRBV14 ASSQEISYEQY
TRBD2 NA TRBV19 ASSIALAGGPYEQY
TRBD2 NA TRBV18 ASSSSTSGSGNYEQY
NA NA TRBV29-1 SVVRDVRAGAF
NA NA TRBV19 ASSMGRIYGYT
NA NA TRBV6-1 ASRMGATDTQY
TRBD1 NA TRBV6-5 ASSFQGDTEAF
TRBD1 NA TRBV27 ASSREGAGYYGYT
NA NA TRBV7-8 ASSLHLNQPQH
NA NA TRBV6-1 ASRKQGNTGELF
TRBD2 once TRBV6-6 ASTFSLAGAYEQY
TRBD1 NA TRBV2 ASTEGAARNQPQH
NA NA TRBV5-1 ASGSRPGFEQF